This T cell receptor (beta chain) originates from a study of PD-L1 blockade in urothelial cancer. On the study more broadly: Atezolizumab at 1,200 mg intravenously every 3 weeks was started by patients in the mid-2010s. Enrolled patients had been treated previously with 0 to 3 chemotherapy regimens.

The CDR3 runs to 14 residues. Germline loops: CDR1 SEHNR, CDR2 FQNEAQ (reference sequence). V was clipped by 6 bases and J by 3 bases, with 12 bases between them. Profiling relied on immunoSEQ multiplex PCR, and the TCRdb table lists in-frame clones only, not all of them. Here the sample spans approximately 55,000 clones, roughly 86% being singletons. Noted time point: pretreatment peripheral blood. The J gene is TRBJ1-3, the V gene TRBV7-9; no firm D call. The receptor was derived from a man aged 55 to 70 with urothelial cancer. This specimen was PBMCs, taken around atezolizumab (anti-PD-L1) treatment. CDR3 loop: CASSSIEFGNTIYF. The CDR3, as DNA: TGTGCCAGCAGTTCAATAGAATTTGGAAACACCATATATTTT.